This T cell receptor beta chain came from a study of cytomegalovirus exposure and HLA in healthy donors. General study points: Reported results showed that the classifier diagnosed cytomegalovirus status with high specificity and sensitivity. In vitro experiments confirmed that a few CMV-associated chains were specific for CMV antigens.

Only in-frame clones appear in the TCRdb table, and some are missing; sequencing was by immunoSEQ multiplex PCR. The sample contains under 350,000 clones, 80% to 90% of which appear only once. Of note for this clone: Its target is not known.

CDR1 MNHEY and CDR2 SVGAGI come from the germline V gene. J lost 4 bases, V lost 6 bases, and 4 bases had no gene match. This CDR3 contains 14 residues. V is TRBV6-5 and J is TRBJ1-2; 11 bases fit TRBD1. Sequencing was carried out using PBMCs. The receptor's source is a woman aged 18 to 35 in good health and CMV-seronegative. CDR3 in amino acids: CASSLGTGGYGYTF. Here the CDR3 DNA reads TGTGCCAGCAGCCTCGGGACAGGGGGCTATGGCTACACCTTC.